This is a list of T cell receptor beta chains from one sample in a study of identical twins. TCRdb redid the calling of the 5' RACE reads with MiXCR, one entry per CDR3 protein. The table shows around 670,000 distinct CDR3 sequences, with 5.5% to 7.5% occurring only once. Specimen: naive T cells sorted from blood. These receptor sequences come from a young man in good health. Both conserved end residues are part of each CDR3. Each record gives: CDR3 protein, V gene, J gene.

cdr3_aa: CASSTRGPGSAYEQYF; v_call: TRBV7-9; j_call: TRBJ2-7
cdr3_aa: CASSLGIIRGGELFF; v_call: TRBV11-2; j_call: TRBJ2-2
cdr3_aa: CASSDDRRELFF; v_call: TRBV6-4; j_call: TRBJ2-2
cdr3_aa: CASLTTGDTQYF; v_call: TRBV28; j_call: TRBJ2-3
cdr3_aa: CASSPRGNYYEQYF; v_call: TRBV19; j_call: TRBJ2-7
cdr3_aa: CSARSGNYYNEQFF; v_call: TRBV20-1; j_call: TRBJ2-1
cdr3_aa: CSVFPSGRSGEQFF; v_call: TRBV29-1; j_call: TRBJ2-1
cdr3_aa: CASSLESASNNEQFF; v_call: TRBV4-2; j_call: TRBJ2-1
cdr3_aa: CASSQIAGGADTQYF; v_call: TRBV7-7; j_call: TRBJ2-3
cdr3_aa: CASSPLAGGAYEQYF; v_call: TRBV11-2; j_call: TRBJ2-7
cdr3_aa: CATSDSDSLTDTQYF; v_call: TRBV24-1; j_call: TRBJ2-3
cdr3_aa: CASSQKGQSSNEQFF; v_call: TRBV3-1; j_call: TRBJ2-1
cdr3_aa: CATSRDRASSYNEQFF; v_call: TRBV15; j_call: TRBJ2-1
cdr3_aa: CATSREPSGANVLTF; v_call: TRBV15; j_call: TRBJ2-6
cdr3_aa: CASSKRTVYNEQFF; v_call: TRBV12-3/TRBV12-4; j_call: TRBJ2-1
cdr3_aa: CASSLSGSRADTQYF; v_call: TRBV12-3/TRBV12-4; j_call: TRBJ2-3
cdr3_aa: CASGFKLEDTQYF; v_call: TRBV7-9; j_call: TRBJ2-3
cdr3_aa: CASSIAAGPNYEQYF; v_call: TRBV19; j_call: TRBJ2-7
cdr3_aa: CASSLVTGTGREKLFF; v_call: TRBV5-1; j_call: TRBJ1-4
cdr3_aa: CASRTGGRGGNQPQHF; v_call: TRBV6-1; j_call: TRBJ1-5
cdr3_aa: CASSPKPQGSSNEQFF; v_call: TRBV7-9; j_call: TRBJ2-1
cdr3_aa: CASSRSGANYGYTF; v_call: TRBV4-3; j_call: TRBJ1-2
cdr3_aa: CASRSPAQPQHF; v_call: TRBV12-3/TRBV12-4; j_call: TRBJ1-5
cdr3_aa: CASSSGTHNEQFF; v_call: TRBV12-3/TRBV12-4; j_call: TRBJ2-1
cdr3_aa: CASSYPRGGVYRYTF; v_call: TRBV6-5; j_call: TRBJ1-2
cdr3_aa: CASSPQGNSEAFF; v_call: TRBV18; j_call: TRBJ1-1